The 17 T cell receptor beta chains listed next were all sequenced from one sample in a study of identical twins. TCRdb recomputed calls from the 5' RACE reads with MiXCR, one row per CDR3 protein. In the table there are approximately 630,000 distinct CDR3 sequences, less than 9% of which are singletons. These records were also assigned to another study, of yellow fever vaccine responses in identical twins.

The sample was PBMCs. These receptors were taken from a woman aged 18-29 years in good health.

This clonotype appeared a few times. This CDR3 is CASSLEVLGDEQFF. Written as DNA, the CDR3 is TGCGCCAGCAGCTTGGAGGTGCTTGGGGATGAGCAGTTCTTC. This chain uses TRBV5-1 with TRBJ2-1; D is unclear. Trimming shortened V by 0 bases and J by 8 bases, and 12 bases separated the two germline ends. This CDR3 comprises 14 residues. Germline loops: CDR1 SGHRS, CDR2 YFSETQ.

This clonotype was observed many times. The CDR3 loop reads CASSFVASFRGNEKLFF. In DNA, the CDR3 is TGTGCCAGCAGTTTTGTCGCCTCTTTTCGGGGTAATGAAAAACTGTTTTTT. The V call is TRBV12-3 or TRBV12-4, the J call TRBJ1-4; D remains ambiguous. Trimming removed 3 bases at V and 4 bases at J, with 18 bases between. There are 17 residues in the CDR3.

This clonotype was found a few times. This sequence joins TRBV5-1 and TRBJ2-7; tentative D call: TRBD2 (5 bases). From germline, CDR1 is SGHRS and CDR2 YFSETQ. This CDR3 is built from 15 residues. The V gene lost 0 bases and the J gene lost 3 bases, with 13 bases spanning the gap. This CDR3 reads CASSLDGVGIYEQYF. CDR3 nucleotides: TGCGCCAGCAGCTTGGACGGGGTGGGGATCTACGAGCAGTACTTC.

A few counts support this clonotype. The rearrangement uses TRBV5-1 and TRBJ2-1, with 7 positions matching TRBD1. Germline CDR1 and CDR2: SGHRS and YFSETQ. The CDR3 extends over 16 amino acids. With 4 bases clipped from V and 0 bases from J, the junction kept 7 bases outside the gene matches. The CDR3 coding sequence is TGCGCCAGCAGCCGGGGACAGAGCAGCTCCTACAATGAGCAGTTCTTC. Residues: CASSRGQSSSYNEQFF. Looking up the rest from reference TRBV5-1 and TRBJ2-1 gives the full variable domain: KAGVTQTPRYLIKTRGQQVTLSCSPISGHRSVSWYQQTPGQGLQFLFEYFSETQRNKGNFPGRFSGRQFSNSRSEMNVSTLELGDSALYLCASSRGQSSSYNEQFFGPGTRLTVL.

This clonotype was counted a few times. J is TRBJ2-7 and V is TRBV12-3 or TRBV12-4; D possibly uses TRBD1 or TRBD2 (5 bases each). V was clipped by 5 bases and J by 3 bases, with 11 bases between them. CDR3 size: 13 residues. DNA of the CDR3: TGTGCCAGCAGTCGGGACGGCCACTACGAGCAGTACGTC. This encodes CASSRDGHYEQYV.

This clonotype was seen a handful of times. J is TRBJ2-7 and V is TRBV10-3; TRBD2 matches at 11 bases. The CDR3 spans 15 residues. J gave up 6 bases and V 4 bases, and 8 bases lay outside the gene matches. From germline, CDR1 is ENHRY and CDR2 SYGVKD. This CDR3 is CAISAYSGRAPEQYF. CDR3 bases: TGTGCCATCAGTGCCTATAGCGGGAGGGCTCCCGAGCAGTACTTC.

This clonotype has at least ten counts. The chain has TRBV20-1 and TRBJ2-3; D is unresolved. The CDR3 runs to 10 residues. Trimming removed 3 bases from V and 6 bases from J, with 4 bases in between. In germline, CDR1 is DFQATT, CDR2 SNEGSKA (reference sequence). The CDR3 bases are TGCAGTGCTAGGGGGGATACGCAGTATTTT. Translated: CSARGDTQYF.

This clonotype was observed at least ten times. The genes are TRBV12-3 or TRBV12-4 and TRBJ2-1; TRBD2 agrees at 13 bases. The junction had 11 bases not matched to a gene; V was cut back by 6 bases and J by 9 bases. This CDR3 is built from 16 residues. CDR3 protein: CASSPGLAGVGSEQFF. CDR3 coding DNA: TGTGCCAGCAGCCCCGGACTAGCGGGAGTGGGTAGTGAGCAGTTCTTC.

This clonotype was counted ten times or more. V usage is TRBV24-1 and J usage is TRBJ2-4; TRBD1 might be the D (6 bases). This CDR3 comprises 13 residues. Per germline, CDR1 KGHDR and CDR2 SFDVKD. V shed 9 bases and J shed 5 bases, with 13 bases lying between them. CDR3 region: CATGGRGENIQYF. The CDR3, as DNA: TGTGCCACCGGGGGCCGAGGCGAAAACATTCAGTACTTC.

This clonotype has just a few counts. The chain has TRBV14 and TRBJ1-1; possible D gene TRBD1, 5 bases. Germline V lookup: CDR1 SGHDN, CDR2 FVKESK. CDR3 length: 13 residues. Trimming shortened V by 7 bases and J by 1 base, and 10 bases separated the two germline ends. Here the CDR3 DNA reads TGTGCCAGCAACAAACAGGAGAACACTGAAGCTTTCTTT. This translates into CASNKQENTEAFF. The complete variable domain, with remaining parts taken from reference TRBV14 and TRBJ1-1, reads EAGVTQFPSHSVIEKGQTVTLRCDPISGHDNLYWYRRVMGKEIKFLLHFVKESKQDESGMPNNRFLAERTGGTYSTLKVQPAELEDSGVYFCASNKQENTEAFFGQGTRLTVV.

In its sample, this clonotype was seen many times. This sequence joins TRBV29-1 and TRBJ2-5; 9 bases line up with TRBD2. The trim removed 1 base at V and 1 base at J, leaving 10 bases unmatched. Germline V CDR1 and CDR2: SQVTM, ANQGSEA. The CDR3 is 17 residues long. The CDR3 here is CSVEGRGSGGLQETQYF. The CDR3 DNA sequence: TGCAGCGTTGAAGGACGGGGAAGCGGGGGGCTCCAAGAGACCCAGTACTTC.

The chain uses TRBV7-9 and TRBJ2-7; 8 bases match TRBD1. Germline V gene data show CDR1 as SEHNR and CDR2 as FQNEAQ (reference sequence). V lost 4 bases to trimming and J lost 2 bases; unmatched junction nucleotides: 4. The CDR3 is made up of 14 amino acids. The CDR3 is CASSSGTGAYEQYV. The CDR3 bases are TGTGCCAGCAGCTCCGGGACAGGAGCCTACGAGCAGTACGTC.

The chain recombines TRBV7-7 with TRBJ2-1, with 12 nucleotides matching TRBD2. The CDR3 extends over 15 amino acids. CDR1 is SSHAT, CDR2 FNYEAQ, per germline (reference sequence). V lost 1 base, J lost 8 bases, and 3 bases stayed unmatched. The CDR3 protein is CASSLGTSGADEQFF. In DNA form, the CDR3 reads TGTGCCAGCAGCTTAGGGACTAGCGGGGCGGATGAGCAGTTCTTC.

This clonotype was detected only a few times. The chain is built from TRBV9 and TRBJ2-2; D remains ambiguous. The V end was cut by 3 bases, the J end by 4 bases, with 10 bases between. The germline gives CDR1 SGDLS, CDR2 YYNGEE. The CDR3 covers 14 residues. As DNA, the CDR3 is TGTGCCAGCAGCGCGGACGGGTTCACCGGGGAGCTGTTTTTT. Translating gives CASSADGFTGELFF.

This clonotype came up a few times. This chain links TRBV19 with TRBJ2-7; TRBD2 matches at 7 bases. This CDR3 comprises 15 residues. Germline loops: CDR1 LNHDA, CDR2 SQIVND (reference sequence). V was clipped by 4 bases and J by 3 bases; unmatched bases: 9. The CDR3: CASSSQRAGDYEQYF. The CDR3 region has the DNA TGTGCCAGTAGTAGCCAGCGTGCGGGGGACTACGAGCAGTACTTC.

Many counts were recorded for this clonotype. The chain links TRBV5-1 to TRBJ2-1; 8 nucleotides line up with TRBD1. Germline lookup yields CDR1 SGHRS and CDR2 YFSETQ. The CDR3 extends over 15 amino acids. V gave up 0 bases and J gave up 7 bases; unmatched junction bases: 6. The CDR3 DNA follows: TGCGCCAGCAGCTTGGGGCAGGGGGCCCATAATGAGCAGTTCTTC. It yields the protein CASSLGQGAHNEQFF.

In its sample, this clonotype was seen many times. The chain recombines TRBV10-2 with TRBJ2-3; 14 bases agree with TRBD2. The ends lost 6 bases at V and 6 bases at J; junction bases unmatched: 2. Per germline, CDR1 WSHSY and CDR2 SAAADI. The CDR3 totals 14 residues. This chain's CDR3 is CASRTSGRGDTQYF. CDR3 bases: TGCGCCAGCAGGACTAGCGGGAGGGGGGATACGCAGTATTTT.